This TCR beta chain was sequenced during a study of spatial heterogeneity in lung cancer. CDR1 is SEHNR, CDR2 FQNEAQ, per germline (reference sequence). The CDR3 is made up of 14 amino acids. The germline V and J ends were trimmed by 4 bases and 5 bases, with 15 bases remaining between them. Time point noted: blood at routine non-recurrence follow-up after resection. Sequencing was performed on whole RNA extracted from tumor and nontumor lung tissue, or from frozen PBMC, and the material was left unsorted. By share, this clonotype counts as medium-sized. Each CDR3 protein gets one entry after TCRdb re-called the 5' RACE reads with MiXCR. The table has about 3,300 distinct CDR3 sequences, about 18% seen once.

Specimen: PBMCs, collected at follow-up. This clonotype was obtained from a male donor with early-stage non-small cell lung cancer. The V gene is TRBV7-9, the J gene TRBJ2-7, with D perhaps matching TRBD1 (5 bases). DNA for the CDR3: TGTGCCAGCAGCTCAACGGGCAGGGCCAACGAGCAGTACTTC. This sequence encodes CASSSTGRANEQYF.